Described below is a single T cell receptor beta chain sequence and its context. The antigen is unknown. This sample was taken from a study of T-cell reconstitution after alpha-beta-depleted transplantation in children. The CDR3 sequence is 13 residues long. V lost 7 bases, J lost 6 bases, and 12 bases lay in between. Germline lookup yields CDR1 LNHDA and CDR2 SQIVND (reference sequence). Study-level results: Several hundred graft clones that had expanded were reportedly the source of alpha-beta T cells about two months after transplant. The authors attributed T-cell counts and diversity one year after transplant mostly to newly produced T cells. Diversity of TCRbeta at day 60 was high in some patients, arising from surviving recipient T cells and thymic progenitors.

The TCRbeta library incorporated unique molecular identifiers. Each CDR3 protein is one row after TCRdb ran MiXCR on the PCR reads. In the table there are 70,000 to 95,000 distinct CDR3 sequences, about 16% of which are singletons. The genes are TRBV19 and TRBJ2-2, with D unclear. This sample comprised PBMCs, mostly from graft donor cells, obtained 180 days after TCRalphabeta/CD19-depleted stem cell transplant. The clonotype originates from a male patient aged 2 to 9 who had a stem cell transplant for acute lymphoblastic leukemia, so the T cells may come from the graft donor. This CDR3 is CASTGNSAGELFF. The CDR3 DNA is TGTGCCAGTACCGGAAACAGTGCCGGGGAGCTGTTTTTT.